The 32 T cell receptor beta chains below all came from one sample that was sequenced in a study of shared clonotypes between healthy human individuals. The method was immunoSEQ multiplex PCR; TCRdb's version includes in-frame clones alone and lacks a portion of them. The sample consists of 950,000 to 1,100,000 clones, 60% to 80% of them appearing once. Sequencing was carried out using memory CD4+ T cells sorted from blood. Specified subset: CD45RA-negative fraction. All receptors derive from a man younger than 35 in good health.

This sequence joins TRBV13 and TRBJ1-1; D gene ambiguous. Trimming took off 2 bases at V and 5 bases at J, with 0 bases between the two ends. The CDR3 has 10 residues. CDR1 and CDR2 (germline): PRHDT, FYEKMQ (reference sequence). For the CDR3, the DNA is TGTGCCAGCAGCTTAACTGAAGCTTTCTTT. Encoded protein: CASSLTEAFF.

The chain is built from TRBV5-1 and TRBJ2-7; 10 bases match TRBD1. The CDR3 is 14 amino acids. Germline lookup yields CDR1 SGHRS and CDR2 YFSETQ. V gave up 4 bases and J gave up 4 bases; unmatched junction bases: 5. This chain's CDR3 is CASSTTGGGYEQYF. The CDR3 nucleotides are TGCGCCAGCAGCACGACAGGGGGCGGGTACGAGCAGTACTTC.

This clone was counted a few times. This chain joins TRBV27 and TRBJ2-5; D might be TRBD1 or TRBD2, each matching 5 bases. V was clipped by 1 base and J by 2 bases, with 8 bases between them. The CDR3 consists of 14 residues. Germline CDR1 MNHEY, CDR2 SMNVEV (reference sequence). In DNA form, the CDR3 reads TGTGCCAGCAGTTTATTAGGGACGCAAGAGACCCAGTACTTC. Translation gives CASSLLGTQETQYF.

The V and J genes are TRBV6-1 and TRBJ1-1; tentatively, D is TRBD1 (5 bases). The CDR3 is 14 amino acids. Germline CDR1 reads MNHNS; CDR2 reads SASEGT. Trimming shortened V by 4 bases and J by 2 bases, and 11 bases separated the two germline ends. CDR3 coding DNA: TGTGCCAGCAGTGGTCCGACAGTTAACACTGAAGCTTTCTTT. It is translated as CASSGPTVNTEAFF.

This clone has at least ten counts. This chain joins TRBV5-4 and TRBJ2-3; 9 bases are a match to TRBD2. The CDR3 covers 15 residues. Germline V gene sequence: CDR1 SGHNT, CDR2 YYREEE (reference sequence). The V and J ends lost 0 bases and 5 bases, in that order; junction bases with no gene match: 4. CDR3 region: CASSLAGLALDTQYF. CDR3 sequence (DNA): TGTGCCAGCAGCTTGGCAGGACTAGCGCTAGATACGCAGTATTTT.

This chain links TRBV6-1 with TRBJ1-1; TRBD1 matches at 9 bases. The ends lost 5 bases at V and 5 bases at J; junction bases unmatched: 9. This CDR3 region has 15 residues. Germline V gene lookup returns CDR1 MNHNS and CDR2 SASEGT. Here the CDR3 reads CASSTGGWGGTEAFF. The CDR3 nucleotides read TGTGCCAGCAGTACAGGGGGCTGGGGTGGGACTGAAGCTTTCTTT.

J is TRBJ2-1 and V is TRBV10-3; D remains unclear. Germline CDR1 reads ENHRY; CDR2 reads SYGVKD. Trimming left V 4 bases short and J 2 bases short, with 6 bases between. The length of the CDR3 is 13 residues. The CDR3 is CAISVTAYNEQFF. CDR3 DNA: TGTGCCATCAGTGTCACGGCCTACAATGAGCAGTTCTTC.

The rearrangement joins TRBV7-8 to TRBJ1-1; TRBD1 matches 11 bases. The CDR3 length is 16 residues. Germline CDR1 reads SGHVS; CDR2 reads FQNEAQ. The J segment lost 4 bases and the V segment lost 1 base, leaving 5 bases of the junction unmatched. The DNA for the CDR3 is TGTGCCAGCAGCTTAGTTGGACAGGGGGCATTCACTGAAGCTTTCTTT. Amino acid sequence: CASSLVGQGAFTEAFF.

The V and J genes are TRBV5-6 and TRBJ2-7; 11 nucleotides line up with TRBD2. Germline V CDR1 and CDR2: SGHDT, YYEEEE. The CDR3 loop spans 15 amino acids. Unmatched junction bases numbered 1, after V lost 0 bases and J lost 2 bases. For the CDR3, the DNA is TGTGCCAGCAGCTTGGCGGGACTAGCGGCCTACGAGCAGTACTTC. It is translated as CASSLAGLAAYEQYF.

This clone was seen only once. The chain recombines TRBV10-1 with TRBJ2-1; D is perhaps TRBD2 (6 bases). The V gene's germline CDR1 is WNHNN and CDR2 SYGVQD (reference sequence). The V and J ends lost 3 bases and 9 bases respectively, with 27 bases between them. This CDR3 has 18 amino acids. CDR3 sequence reads: CASSDAGPTRTLTCEQFF. The DNA of the CDR3 is TGCGCCAGCAGTGATGCGGGTCCGACTAGGACCCTTACGTGTGAGCAGTTCTTC.

The chain joins TRBV27 to TRBJ2-1, with 9 bases fitting TRBD2. J was trimmed by 10 bases and V by 7 bases; bases with no gene match: 11. This CDR3 is built from 14 residues. Germline lookup yields CDR1 MNHEY and CDR2 SMNVEV (reference sequence). CDR3 sequence (DNA): TGTGCCAGCACCCGAGGACTAGCGTATGGGGAGCAGTTCTTC. This codes for CASTRGLAYGEQFF.

A word on this clone: Its ends do not fully match the called genes, so a read error is possible. This CDR3 reads CASSLGPRPLTGELFF. CDR3 DNA sequence: TGTGCTAGCAGCTTAGGCCCACGGCCCCTGACCGGGGAGCTGTTTTTT. The V gene is TRBV7-7, the J gene TRBJ2-2; D gene ambiguous. This CDR3 spans 16 amino acids. CDR1 and CDR2 from the germline V gene are SSHAT and FNYEAQ (reference sequence).

The CDR3 region has the DNA TGTGCCAGTAGCGAAACAGGCTCTGGGAATCAGCCCCAGCATTTT. This gives the protein CASSETGSGNQPQHF. The chain links TRBV19 to TRBJ1-5; D is perhaps TRBD1 (5 bases). V was pared by 6 bases and J by 4 bases, with 16 bases between. From germline, CDR1 is LNHDA and CDR2 SQIVND (reference sequence). There are 15 residues in the CDR3. The whole variable domain, filled in from reference TRBV19 and TRBJ1-5, reads DGGITQSPKYLFRKEGQNVTLSCEQNLNHDAMYWYRQDPGQGLRLIYYSQIVNDFQKGDIAEGYSVSREKKESFPLTVTSAQKNPTAFYLCASSETGSGNQPQHFGDGTRLSIL.

This clone was detected once. J is TRBJ2-6 and V is TRBV5-6; D not certain. V was cut by 4 bases and J by 0 bases, with 11 bases left in between. Per the germline V gene, CDR1 is SGHDT and CDR2 is YYEEEE. CDR3 length: 16 residues. The CDR3 loop reads CASSPLESSGANVLTF. In nucleotides, the CDR3 is TGTGCCAGCAGCCCCCTGGAGAGCTCTGGGGCCAACGTCCTGACTTTC.

This chain joins TRBV7-8 and TRBJ1-1, with D possibly TRBD1 on 5 matching bases. From germline, CDR1 is SGHVS and CDR2 FQNEAQ. Trimming shortened V by 5 bases and J by 0 bases, and 16 bases separated the two germline ends. This CDR3 comprises 16 residues. CDR3 sequence reads: CASSIRAGTVNTEAFF. The CDR3, as DNA: TGTGCCAGCAGCATAAGGGCCGGGACGGTGAACACTGAAGCTTTCTTT.

This clone was observed once. The chain is built from TRBV2 and TRBJ2-3; weak D call: TRBD2 (6 bases). The CDR3 extends over 15 amino acids. Germline loops: CDR1 SNHLY, CDR2 FYNNEI. Trimming took 5 bases from V and 2 from J, leaving 14 bases between them. The CDR3 coding sequence is TGTGCCAGCAGTAGGTTAGCGGTAAACACAGATACGCAGTATTTT. This sequence encodes CASSRLAVNTDTQYF.

This sequence joins TRBV11-2 and TRBJ2-3; D is unresolved. The CDR3 extends over 15 amino acids. The germline V gene has CDR1 SGHAT and CDR2 FQNNGV. The V end lost 6 bases, the J end lost 0 bases, and 13 bases lay between the germline ends. CDR3 DNA: TGTGCCAGCAGACGGGTTGGCGTGAGCACAGATACGCAGTATTTT. Translated: CASRRVGVSTDTQYF. Supplemented by reference TRBV11-2 and TRBJ2-3, the full variable domain reads EAGVAQSPRYKIIEKRQSVAFWCNPISGHATLYWYQQILGQGPKLLIQFQNNGVVDDSQLPKDRFSAERLKGVDSTLKIQPAKLEDSAVYLCASRRVGVSTDTQYFGPGTRLTVL.

The CDR3 sequence is CASSPGTGVYNEQFF. The DNA of the CDR3 is TGTGCCAGCTCACCAGGGACAGGGGTCTACAATGAGCAGTTCTTC. The chain couples TRBV18 to TRBJ2-1; 10 bases match TRBD1. Germline assignment: CDR1 KGHSH and CDR2 LQKENI. The CDR3 is 15 residues long. V lost 2 bases, J lost 3 bases, and 1 base stayed unmatched.

This clone was picked up a small number of times. CDR3 nucleotides: TGTGCCAGCAGTGAGGGCCGCCGAGGAGGCTACACCTTC. This codes for CASSEGRRGGYTF. The V call is TRBV27, the J call TRBJ1-2; no clear D gene. The germline gives CDR1 MNHEY, CDR2 SMNVEV (reference sequence). This CDR3 has 13 amino acids. The V and J ends lost 5 bases and 8 bases respectively, with 15 bases between them.

The chain links TRBV30 to TRBJ1-1; no clear D gene. The V end was cut by 0 bases, the J end by 8 bases, with 13 bases between. CDR3 length: 13 amino acids. In germline, CDR1 is GTSNPN, CDR2 SVGIG (reference sequence). CDR3 in amino acids: CAWSVSGRSEAFF. The CDR3 DNA is TGTGCCTGGAGTGTAAGCGGACGGTCCGAAGCTTTCTTT.

J is TRBJ2-7 and V is TRBV30, with 8 bases that match TRBD2. CDR3 length equals 13 residues. Germline CDR1 GTSNPN, CDR2 SVGIG (reference sequence). Germline trimming cut 4 bases from V and 5 bases from J; bases unmatched to any gene: 7. CDR3: CAWTSGSGNEQYF. The CDR3 nucleotides read TGTGCCTGGACCTCGGGTAGCGGGAACGAGCAGTACTTC.

The chain joins TRBV2 to TRBJ2-3, with 7 nucleotides matching TRBD1. Trimming at V came to 6 bases and at J to 5 bases, leaving 8 bases not matched to a gene. Germline CDR1 SNHLY, CDR2 FYNNEI. This CDR3 comprises 14 residues. The CDR3 nucleotides are TGTGCCAGCAGAAAGGGACAGCCAAAAGATACGCAGTATTTT. Its protein product is CASRKGQPKDTQYF.

The V call is TRBV27, the J call TRBJ1-2; D not resolved. CDR3 length: 14 residues. Germline CDR1 reads MNHEY; CDR2 reads SMNVEV (reference sequence). With 3 bases removed from V and 5 bases from J, the gap between germline ends came to 13 bases. The CDR3 region is CASSLWAVGYGYTF. CDR3 in DNA: TGTGCCAGCAGTTTGTGGGCCGTGGGGTATGGCTACACCTTC.

In this sample, this clone turned up many times. J is TRBJ1-6 and V is TRBV2; D not certain. V shed 7 bases and J shed 13 bases, with 17 bases lying between them. The germline V gene encodes CDR1 SNHLY and CDR2 FYNNEI. The CDR3 contains 13 residues. The CDR3 spells CASNGEVRGPLHF. CDR3 sequence (DNA): TGTGCCAGCAACGGGGAAGTCAGAGGGCCCCTCCACTTT.

The chain joins TRBV5-6 to TRBJ2-2; no definite D call. The CDR3 is 15 amino acids. Germline CDR1 and CDR2: SGHDT and YYEEEE. V was cut by 0 bases and J by 4 bases, with 10 bases left in between. CDR3 loop: CASSLAQRRTGELFF. CDR3 nucleotides: TGTGCCAGCAGCTTGGCGCAGAGACGCACCGGGGAGCTGTTTTTT.

This chain joins TRBV6-1 and TRBJ1-2; a weak D match, TRBD1 (5 bases). Germline V CDR1 and CDR2: MNHNS, SASEGT. This CDR3 contains 9 residues. V dropped 10 bases and J dropped 8 bases, with 8 bases sitting between them. DNA for the CDR3: TGTGCCACGGGGGAGGGCTACACCTTC. Its translation is CATGEGYTF.

This clone has just one count. The rearrangement uses TRBV2 and TRBJ2-5; D is perhaps TRBD1 (5 bases). The end of the DNA is better explained by TRBJ2-7, so the J call may be wrong. The CDR3 loop spans 15 amino acids. Germline CDR1 is SNHLY and CDR2 is FYNNEI. CDR3 DNA: TGTGCCAGCAGTCTTCGACAGACAAGCCCCTACGAGCAGTACTTC. Protein product: CASSLRQTSPYEQYF.

DNA for the CDR3: TGTGCCAGCAGCCACGCGGGGGGGACAGGGGGTTCACCCCTCCACTTT. Translation: CASSHAGGTGGSPLHF. The rearrangement uses TRBV7-9 and TRBJ1-6; 11 bases match TRBD1. This CDR3 region has 16 residues. Germline values: CDR1 SEHNR, CDR2 FQNEAQ (reference sequence). V shed 5 bases and J 9 bases; nucleotides not matched to a gene: 9.

J is TRBJ1-1 and V is TRBV5-1; a possible D gene is TRBD1 (6 bases). The germline V gene has CDR1 SGHRS and CDR2 YFSETQ. CDR3 length: 14 residues. The germline V and J ends were trimmed by 1 base and 4 bases, with 11 bases remaining between them. The CDR3 sequence: CASSLSGHPTEAFF. CDR3 bases: TGCGCCAGCAGCTTGTCGGGACATCCCACTGAAGCTTTCTTT.

This clone has just one count. The chain couples TRBV19 to TRBJ2-7; 7 bases are a match to TRBD2. CDR3 length: 19 amino acids. CDR1 is LNHDA and CDR2 is SQIVND in the germline V gene (reference sequence). V gave up 1 base and J gave up 0 bases; unmatched junction bases: 15. This CDR3 is CASSIGVRLAAGSSYEQYF. DNA for the CDR3: TGTGCCAGTAGTATAGGAGTGAGGCTAGCGGCAGGATCCTCCTACGAGCAGTACTTC.

This CDR3 is CASTVGLAGRGRVSYEQYF. DNA for the CDR3: TGTGCCAGCACTGTGGGACTAGCGGGACGGGGTCGGGTCTCCTACGAGCAGTACTTC. This sequence joins TRBV28 and TRBJ2-7; TRBD2 aligns across 13 bases. The junction had 15 bases not matched to a gene; V was cut back by 7 bases and J by 0 bases. CDR3 length: 19 amino acids. CDR1 and CDR2 (germline): MDHEN, SYDVKM.

Of note for this clone: Likely a read error: the CDR3 ends without its conserved phenylalanine or tryptophan. It is unclear where the CDR3 begins or ends on the DNA, so no DNA is shown, and the CDR3 is as TCRdb lists it. The V call is TRBV30, the J call TRBJ1-1; the table names TRBD1, a call not compared with the DNA. CDR1 and CDR2 (germline): GTSNPN, SVGIG (reference sequence). The CDR3 extends over 13 residues, inclusive of both ends. The CDR3 reads CAWSSIGQLIDGV.